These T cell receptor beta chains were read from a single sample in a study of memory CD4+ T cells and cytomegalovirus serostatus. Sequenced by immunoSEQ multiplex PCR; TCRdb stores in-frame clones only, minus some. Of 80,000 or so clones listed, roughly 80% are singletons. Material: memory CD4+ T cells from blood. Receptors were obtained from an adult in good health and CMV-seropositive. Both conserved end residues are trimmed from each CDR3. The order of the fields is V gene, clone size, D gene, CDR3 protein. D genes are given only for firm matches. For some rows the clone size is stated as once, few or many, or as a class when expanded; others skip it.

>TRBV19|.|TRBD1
ASSYRGQPNYGYT
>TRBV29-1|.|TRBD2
SVREGTQY
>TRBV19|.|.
ASSSGPYGYT
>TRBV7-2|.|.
ASSDLGEVTEAF
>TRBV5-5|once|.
ASNSPGRGYGYT
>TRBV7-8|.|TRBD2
ASSLRREFTGELF
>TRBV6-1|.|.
ASSFLQVNTGELF
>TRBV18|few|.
ASQLQGSGANVLT
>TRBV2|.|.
ASLALTRRTDTQY
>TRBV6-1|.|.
ASSEQSPLH
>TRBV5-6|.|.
ASSLITVSYGYT
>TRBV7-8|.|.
ASSSRGLSNQPQH
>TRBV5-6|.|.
ASSTGRGSTEAF
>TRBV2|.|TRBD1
ASRDRTGGRSNQPQH
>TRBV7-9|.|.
ASSLFSDLKNNEQF
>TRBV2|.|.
ASSEAGLRRGGDRVYGYT
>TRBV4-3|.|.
ASSQDSGSGNTIY
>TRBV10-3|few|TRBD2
AISGTSGDNEQF
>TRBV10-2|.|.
ASSDRDTEAF
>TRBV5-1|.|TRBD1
ASSPGQGVAGELF
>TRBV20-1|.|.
SVKGVEKLF
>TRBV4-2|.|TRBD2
ASSQASGDGSEQF
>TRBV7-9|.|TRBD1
ASSLGQGNEQY
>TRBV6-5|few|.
ASSYGQYSTEAF
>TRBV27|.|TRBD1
ASSVQGARDGYT
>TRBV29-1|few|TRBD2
SVGLAGFGDTQY
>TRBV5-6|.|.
ASSFRGAPGYT
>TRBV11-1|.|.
ASSRGTGMTEAF
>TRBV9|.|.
ASSVVPVQQLYSGNTIY
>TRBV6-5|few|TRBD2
ASTRTSGTKTQY
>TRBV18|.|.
ASSPYSVGYNEQF
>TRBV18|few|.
ASSPVGRNTIY
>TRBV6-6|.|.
ASRQGRTNEKLF
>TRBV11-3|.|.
ASSLPTAGSTDTQY
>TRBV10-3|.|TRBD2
ATGGDPGLAETQY
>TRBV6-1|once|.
ASSEAWQGGQPQH
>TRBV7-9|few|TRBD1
ASSLQGVEKLF
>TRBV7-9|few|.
ASSLTGSNTEAF
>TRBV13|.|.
ASSPRGSSYNEQF
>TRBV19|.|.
ASSPQDTSEGYT
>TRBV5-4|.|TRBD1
ASSSTGDQETQY
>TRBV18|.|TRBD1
ASSPWGGQDYGYT
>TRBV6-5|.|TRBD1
ASSYLTGVEKLF
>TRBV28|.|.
ASSPPPGDGNQPQH
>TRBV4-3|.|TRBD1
ASSPHTGERGNEQF